One sample yielded the 32 T cell receptor beta chains listed below, sequenced in a study of blood T cells in healthy people across ages. A second PCR of about 6 to 11 cycles used a sample-barcoded 5' primer and a J-beta primer mix. TCRdb reanalysed the 5' RACE reads using MiXCR and keeps one entry per CDR3 protein. The data contain about 680,000 distinct CDR3 sequences, around half of them singletons. The sequenced sample consisted of blood. The receptors originated from a woman in her fifties or sixties in good health.

J is TRBJ1-2 and V is TRBV7-2; D is uncertain. The V gene's germline CDR1 is SGHTA and CDR2 FQGNSA. V was clipped by 5 bases and J by 4 bases, with 17 bases between them. This CDR3 region has 15 residues. The CDR3 sequence: CASSRATAQFYGYTF. In nucleotides, the CDR3 is TGTGCCAGCAGCCGCGCCACAGCACAGTTCTATGGCTACACCTTC.

The DNA of the CDR3 is TGTGCCAGCAGTTTACGCCGTATAGAAGAGACCCAGTACTTC. Residues: CASSLRRIEETQYF. The genes are TRBV28 and TRBJ2-5; no reliable D call. V lost 2 bases, J lost 3 bases, and 10 bases lay in between. The CDR3 runs 14 residues. CDR1 MDHEN and CDR2 SYDVKM come from the germline V gene.

Here the CDR3 DNA reads TGCAGTGCTAGAGACACCCTAACTTCCCATAATTCACCCCTCCACTTT. It is translated as CSARDTLTSHNSPLHF. The chain is built from TRBV20-1 and TRBJ1-6; D is uncertain. The CDR3 is made up of 16 amino acids. In germline, CDR1 is DFQATT, CDR2 SNEGSKA (reference sequence). Trimming took 0 bases from V and 5 from J, leaving 14 bases between them.

Only a few counts were recorded for this clonotype. V usage is TRBV29-1 and J usage is TRBJ1-2, with 9 bases identical to TRBD1. CDR1 SQVTM and CDR2 ANQGSEA come from the germline V gene. The CDR3 extends over 13 amino acids. The V gene end was trimmed by 7 bases and the J gene end by 1 base; junction bases not matched to a gene: 4. CDR3 in amino acids: CSALDRGNYGYTF. The CDR3 DNA sequence: TGCAGCGCTCTGGACAGGGGTAACTATGGCTACACCTTC.

The chain uses TRBV6-2 or TRBV6-3 and TRBJ2-2, with 9 bases fitting TRBD2. In germline, CDR1 is MNHEY, CDR2 SVGEGT. The CDR3 runs to 17 residues. V shed 10 bases and J 2 bases; nucleotides not matched to a gene: 14. CDR3 loop: CATASGSGRQNTGELFF. The CDR3, as DNA: TGTGCCACCGCTTCGGGAAGCGGGAGGCAAAACACCGGGGAGCTGTTTTTT.

This clonotype has ten or more counts. The chain has TRBV4-3 and TRBJ2-6, with 11 bases lining up with TRBD1. The V segment lost 0 bases and the J segment 4 bases; nucleotides outside the gene matches: 11. The CDR3 totals 20 residues. Germline V gene lookup returns CDR1 LGHNA and CDR2 YSLEER. CDR3 region: CASSQDWRTGGAAGANVLTF. For the CDR3, the DNA is TGCGCCAGCAGCCAAGATTGGAGGACAGGGGGCGCAGCAGGGGCCAACGTCCTGACTTTC.

The gene calls are TRBV3-1 and TRBJ2-1, with D perhaps matching TRBD2 (5 bases). The J call may be mistaken, given a closer DNA end match to TRBJ2-7. The CDR3 runs to 18 residues. CDR1 is LGHDT, CDR2 YNNKEL, per germline (reference sequence). The CDR3 loop is CASSRLGGRSSSYNEQYF. CDR3 DNA sequence: TGTGCCAGCAGCCGATTAGGAGGACGGTCGTCCTCCTACAATGAGCAGTACTTC.

This clonotype was found once. This chain joins TRBV7-9 and TRBJ2-1, with TRBD2 matching over 14 bases. There are 15 residues in the CDR3. J lost 7 bases, V lost 5 bases, and 4 bases had no gene match. The V gene's germline CDR1 is SEHNR and CDR2 FQNEAQ (reference sequence). CDR3 DNA sequence: TGTGCCAGCAGCATAAGGACTAGCGGGAGGAATGAGCAGTTCTTC. Encoded protein: CASSIRTSGRNEQFF.

This clonotype was detected only once. V gene TRBV2 combines with J gene TRBJ2-1, with TRBD2 matching 11 bases. CDR1 and CDR2 (germline): SNHLY, FYNNEI. The V and J ends lost 4 bases and 7 bases, in that order; junction bases with no gene match: 6. CDR3 size: 15 residues. Here the CDR3 reads CASSGGLAGRNEQFF. The DNA of the CDR3 is TGTGCCAGCAGTGGAGGACTAGCGGGTCGTAATGAGCAGTTCTTC.

This clonotype has a handful of counts. The chain combines TRBV12-3 or TRBV12-4 with TRBJ2-7; D unclear. This CDR3 has 14 residues. V lost 5 bases to trimming and J lost 1 base, with 12 bases between them. CDR3 DNA sequence: TGTGCCAGCAGTCGTCTGGCGGCTTCCTACGAGCAGTACTTC. This gives the protein CASSRLAASYEQYF.

This clonotype came up once. One junction end disagrees with the germline gene, perhaps due to a read error. The chain couples TRBV20-1 to TRBJ2-5; TRBD2 agrees at 11 bases. This CDR3 has 14 residues. Per the germline V gene, CDR1 is DFQATT and CDR2 is SNEGSKA (reference sequence). CDR3 residues: CSARVPSGGSAQHF. CDR3 sequence (DNA): TGCAGTGCTAGAGTGCCTAGCGGGGGGTCGGCCCAGCACTTC.

For the CDR3, the DNA is TGTGCCAGCACCTGGACTAGCGAGTACAATGAGCAGTTCTTC. It yields the protein CASTWTSEYNEQFF. The gene calls are TRBV25-1 and TRBJ2-1; TRBD2 aligns across 9 bases. The CDR3 consists of 14 residues. The V and J ends lost 7 bases and 4 bases, in that order; junction bases with no gene match: 5. Germline values: CDR1 MGHDK, CDR2 SYGVNS.

J is TRBJ2-1 and V is TRBV28, with 9 bases that match TRBD2. Germline V gives CDR1 MDHEN, CDR2 SYDVKM. Trimming at V came to 8 bases and at J to 4 bases, leaving 3 bases not matched to a gene. This CDR3 has 13 amino acids. The CDR3 region is CASGTSSYNEQFF. CDR3 sequence (DNA): TGTGCCAGCGGGACTAGCAGTTACAATGAGCAGTTCTTC.

This clonotype was found a few times. The chain recombines TRBV20-1 with TRBJ2-1, with D perhaps matching TRBD1 (6 bases). The CDR3 covers 14 residues. Deletions cut 5 bases from V and 0 bases from J, with 11 bases between. Per the germline V gene, CDR1 is DFQATT and CDR2 is SNEGSKA (reference sequence). CDR3 residues: CSALTDSSYNEQFF. The CDR3 nucleotides are TGCAGTGCTCTGACGGACAGCTCCTACAATGAGCAGTTCTTC.

The chain joins TRBV3-1 to TRBJ2-5, with 8 bases aligning to TRBD2. Germline lookup yields CDR1 LGHDT and CDR2 YNNKEL (reference sequence). The CDR3 length is 15 residues. The V and J ends lost 3 bases and 1 base, in that order; junction bases with no gene match: 4. The CDR3 DNA sequence: TGTGCCAGCAGCCACAGGACTAGCTCCCAAGAGACCCAGTACTTC. Translated, it gives CASSHRTSSQETQYF.

The chain carries TRBV7-9 and TRBJ1-1; D is unresolved. Looked up from germline, CDR1 is SEHNR and CDR2 is FQNEAQ (reference sequence). The CDR3 is made up of 14 amino acids. The ends were cut back, 2 bases at V and 2 bases at J, with 9 bases in the middle. The CDR3 bases are TGTGCCAGCAGCTTAAGCAGTCACAACACTGAAGCTTTCTTT. Its protein is CASSLSSHNTEAFF.

This clonotype was found a few times. The chain has TRBV20-1 and TRBJ2-1; 9 nucleotides match TRBD1. The CDR3 loop spans 16 amino acids. V was pared by 0 bases and J by 5 bases, with 8 bases of the junction left unmatched. Germline CDR1 DFQATT, CDR2 SNEGSKA (reference sequence). The DNA for the CDR3 is TGCAGTGCTAGAGATCTTCAAGGGACAGGGAACAATGAGCAGTTCTTC. It translates to CSARDLQGTGNNEQFF.

This sequence joins TRBV27 and TRBJ1-6; D gene ambiguous. Between the trimmed V and J ends, which lost 7 bases and 14 bases, there was a span of 18 bases. Germline CDR1 reads MNHEY; CDR2 reads SMNVEV (reference sequence). CDR3 length: 13 amino acids. The CDR3 protein is CASKFQFQGSLHF. DNA for the CDR3: TGTGCCAGCAAGTTTCAGTTCCAAGGCTCCCTCCACTTT.

This chain links TRBV20-1 with TRBJ1-1; D is perhaps TRBD1 (5 bases). Per germline, CDR1 DFQATT and CDR2 SNEGSKA (reference sequence). The CDR3 sequence is 12 residues long. V lost 0 bases, J lost 8 bases, and 10 bases lay in between. CDR3 DNA: TGCAGTGCTAGAGACATGGGGCGAGAAGCTTTCTTT. The encoded protein is CSARDMGREAFF.

The chain links TRBV24-1 to TRBJ2-3; 8 nucleotides line up with TRBD2. Germline CDR1 reads KGHDR; CDR2 reads SFDVKD. This CDR3 has 14 amino acids. The J segment lost 4 bases and the V segment lost 6 bases, leaving 5 bases of the junction unmatched. As DNA, the CDR3 is TGTGCCACCAGTATCAGCGGGGGAGCAGATACGCAGTATTTT. Protein: CATSISGGADTQYF.

This clonotype was picked up many times. V usage is TRBV11-2 and J usage is TRBJ1-2; no clear D. Per germline, CDR1 SGHAT and CDR2 FQNNGV. Trimming cost V 4 bases and J 9 bases, with 24 bases left between them. The CDR3 runs to 16 residues. CDR3 sequence (DNA): TGTGCCAGCAGCTCCATCACCGGGCGGCAGTCTTTGAGCTACACCTTC. Its protein is CASSSITGRQSLSYTF.

This chain connects TRBV28 to TRBJ2-5, with D perhaps TRBD2 (6 bases). This CDR3 comprises 14 residues. Germline assignment: CDR1 MDHEN and CDR2 SYDVKM. Between the trimmed V and J ends, which lost 4 bases and 2 bases, there was a span of 11 bases. The CDR3 loop reads CASSSWEAQETQYF. CDR3 in DNA: TGTGCCAGCAGTTCCTGGGAGGCTCAAGAGACCCAGTACTTC.

The rearrangement uses TRBV29-1 and TRBJ2-1, with D possibly being TRBD1 (5 bases). The DNA end is more similar to TRBJ2-7, so the J call may be wrong. This CDR3 is 15 amino acids long. Germline CDR1 and CDR2: SQVTM and ANQGSEA. CDR3 in amino acids: CSVGGTGWSYNEQYF. The CDR3 DNA sequence: TGCAGCGTTGGGGGCACCGGGTGGTCCTACAATGAGCAGTACTTC.

V and J are TRBV25-1 and TRBJ2-1; D unresolved. The J call is uncertain, as TRBJ2-7 better fits the DNA end. This CDR3 has 16 amino acids. CDR1 is MGHDK, CDR2 SYGVNS, per germline. This CDR3 is CASSESMFTAYNEQYF. In nucleotides, the CDR3 is TGTGCCAGCAGTGAGTCAATGTTCACAGCTTACAATGAGCAGTACTTC.

This chain joins TRBV20-1 and TRBJ1-2; the D is unclear. V was shortened by 4 bases and J by 6 bases, with 15 bases between the two germline ends. CDR3 length: 13 amino acids. Germline CDR1 and CDR2: DFQATT and SNEGSKA (reference sequence). The CDR3 DNA reads as TGCAGTGCTATCGTTGGGCCTGGCCATGGCTACACCTTC. It yields the protein CSAIVGPGHGYTF.

This clonotype was observed many times. The chain links TRBV20-1 to TRBJ1-2; maybe TRBD1 (5 bases). From germline, CDR1 is DFQATT and CDR2 SNEGSKA (reference sequence). This CDR3 contains 11 residues. Trimming shortened V by 6 bases and J by 7 bases, and 12 bases separated the two germline ends. In DNA, the CDR3 is TGCAGTGCAACCAGGGTTTCTGGCTACACCTTC. It encodes CSATRVSGYTF.

The chain recombines TRBV5-1 with TRBJ1-1; D is unclear. CDR1 is SGHRS and CDR2 is YFSETQ in the germline V gene. Trimming left V 0 bases short and J 3 bases short, with 15 bases between. The CDR3 loop spans 16 amino acids. The DNA of the CDR3 is TGCGCCAGCAGCTTGGTTTATCGGGGTTCGGACACTGAAGCTTTCTTT. It is translated as CASSLVYRGSDTEAFF.

CDR3 amino acids: CASTIVRGTEAFF. As DNA, the CDR3 is TGTGCCAGCACCATAGTGCGGGGCACTGAAGCTTTCTTT. V is TRBV12-3 or TRBV12-4 and J is TRBJ1-1; no clear D. This CDR3 region has 13 residues. V lost 7 bases to trimming and J lost 4 bases, with 13 bases between them.

This clonotype was seen only a few times. J is TRBJ2-1 and V is TRBV7-8; D call uncertain. CDR3 length equals 15 residues. Trimming removed 2 bases from V and 6 bases from J, with 14 bases in between. CDR1 is SGHVS, CDR2 FQNEAQ, per germline. The DNA for the CDR3 is TGTGCCAGCAGCTTAAAAAGGACGGGTTTCAATGAGCAGTTCTTC. It is translated as CASSLKRTGFNEQFF.

This sequence joins TRBV27 and TRBJ1-6, with D unclear. The germline V and J ends were trimmed by 2 bases and 9 bases, with 20 bases remaining between them. The CDR3 length is 17 residues. Germline V lookup: CDR1 MNHEY, CDR2 SMNVEV (reference sequence). DNA of the CDR3: TGTGCCAGCAGTTTAGGTTTGGACCGCGGGAGGCGTTCACCCCTCCACTTT. Translation gives CASSLGLDRGRRSPLHF.

The V call is TRBV10-3, the J call TRBJ2-1, with D possibly matching TRBD1 (6 bases). The J call may be faulty, since TRBJ2-7 better matches the DNA end. Germline V gene sequence: CDR1 ENHRY, CDR2 SYGVKD. This CDR3 has 15 amino acids. The DNA of the CDR3 is TGTGCCATCAGGAAGAACCCGGCGGACAGAAACGAGCAGTACTTC. This gives the protein CAIRKNPADRNEQYF.

In its sample, this clonotype was seen a few times. The chain couples TRBV9 to TRBJ2-4, with TRBD1 identical over 11 bases. In germline, CDR1 is SGDLS, CDR2 YYNGEE. CDR3 length equals 15 residues. V lost 1 base and J lost 8; bases outside the gene matches: 5. The chain's CDR3 is CASSVRSGQGDIQYF. CDR3 sequence (DNA): TGTGCCAGCAGCGTAAGGTCGGGACAGGGGGACATTCAGTACTTC.